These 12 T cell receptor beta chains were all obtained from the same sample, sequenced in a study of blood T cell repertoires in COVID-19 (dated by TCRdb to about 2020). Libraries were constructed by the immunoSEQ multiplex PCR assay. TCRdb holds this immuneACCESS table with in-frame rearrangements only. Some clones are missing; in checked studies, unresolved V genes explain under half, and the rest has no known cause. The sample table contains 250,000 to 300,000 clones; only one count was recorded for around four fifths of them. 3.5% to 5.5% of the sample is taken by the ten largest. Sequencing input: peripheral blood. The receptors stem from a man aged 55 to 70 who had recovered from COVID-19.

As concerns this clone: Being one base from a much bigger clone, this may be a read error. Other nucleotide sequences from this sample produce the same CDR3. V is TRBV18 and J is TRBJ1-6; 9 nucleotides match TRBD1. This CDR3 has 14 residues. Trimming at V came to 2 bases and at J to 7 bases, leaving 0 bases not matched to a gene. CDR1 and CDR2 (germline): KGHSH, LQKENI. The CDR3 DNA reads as TGTGCCAGCTCACCAGGACAGGGGAATTCACCCCTCCACTTT. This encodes CASSPGQGNSPLHF.

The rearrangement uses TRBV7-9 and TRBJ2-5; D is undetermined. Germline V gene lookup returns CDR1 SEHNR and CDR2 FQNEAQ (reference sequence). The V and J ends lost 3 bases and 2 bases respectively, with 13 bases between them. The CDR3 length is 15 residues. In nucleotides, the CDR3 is TGTGCCAGCAGCTTGTTGAGGCTAACTCAAGAGACCCAGTACTTC. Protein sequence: CASSLLRLTQETQYF.

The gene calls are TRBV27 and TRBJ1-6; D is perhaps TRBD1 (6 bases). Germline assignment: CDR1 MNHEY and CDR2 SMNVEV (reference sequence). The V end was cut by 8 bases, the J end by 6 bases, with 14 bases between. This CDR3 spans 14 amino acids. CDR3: CASGRTAFNSPLHF. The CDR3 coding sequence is TGTGCCAGCGGCCGGACAGCCTTTAATTCACCCCTCCACTTT.

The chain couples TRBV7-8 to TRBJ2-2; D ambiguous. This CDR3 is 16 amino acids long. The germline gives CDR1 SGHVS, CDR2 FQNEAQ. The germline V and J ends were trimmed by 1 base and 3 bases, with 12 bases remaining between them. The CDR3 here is CASSLGRGFYTGELFF. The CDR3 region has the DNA TGTGCCAGCAGCTTAGGTAGAGGTTTCTACACCGGGGAGCTGTTTTTT.

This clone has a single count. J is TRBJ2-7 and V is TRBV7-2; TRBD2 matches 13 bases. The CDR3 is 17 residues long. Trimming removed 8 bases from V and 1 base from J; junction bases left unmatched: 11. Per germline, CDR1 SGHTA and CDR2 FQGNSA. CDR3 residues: CASDDIRGLAGSYEQYF. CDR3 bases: TGTGCCAGCGACGACATCCGGGGACTAGCGGGATCCTACGAGCAGTACTTC.

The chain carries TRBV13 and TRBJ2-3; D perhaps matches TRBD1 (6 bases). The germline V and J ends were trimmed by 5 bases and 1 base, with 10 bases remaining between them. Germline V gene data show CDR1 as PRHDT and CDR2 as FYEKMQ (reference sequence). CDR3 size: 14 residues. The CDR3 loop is CASSVRTGTDTQYF. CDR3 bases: TGTGCCAGCAGCGTAAGGACAGGCACAGATACGCAGTATTTT.

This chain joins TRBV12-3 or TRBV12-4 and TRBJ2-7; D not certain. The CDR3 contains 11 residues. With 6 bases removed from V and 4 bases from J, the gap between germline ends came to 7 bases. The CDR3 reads CASSFNYEQYF. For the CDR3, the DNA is TGTGCCAGCAGCTTTAATTACGAGCAGTACTTC.

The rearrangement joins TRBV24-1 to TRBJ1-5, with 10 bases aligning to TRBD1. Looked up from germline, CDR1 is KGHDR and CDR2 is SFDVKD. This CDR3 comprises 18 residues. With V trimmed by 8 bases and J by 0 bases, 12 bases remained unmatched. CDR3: CATTWVTGGLDSNQPQHF. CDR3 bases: TGTGCCACCACCTGGGTGACAGGGGGCCTTGATAGCAATCAGCCCCAGCATTTT.

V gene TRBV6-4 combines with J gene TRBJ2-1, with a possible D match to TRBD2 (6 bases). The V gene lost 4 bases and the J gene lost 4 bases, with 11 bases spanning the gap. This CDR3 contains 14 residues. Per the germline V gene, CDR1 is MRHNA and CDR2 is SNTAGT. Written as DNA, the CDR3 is TGTGCCAGCAGTGTTGGAGGGGAGTACAATGAGCAGTTCTTC. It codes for CASSVGGEYNEQFF.

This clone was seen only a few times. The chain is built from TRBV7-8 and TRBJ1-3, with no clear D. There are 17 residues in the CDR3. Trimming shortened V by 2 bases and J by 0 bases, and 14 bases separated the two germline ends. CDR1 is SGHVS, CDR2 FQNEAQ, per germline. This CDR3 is CASSLIPGSDSGNTIYF. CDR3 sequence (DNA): TGTGCCAGCAGCTTAATTCCAGGCTCAGACTCTGGAAACACCATATATTTT.

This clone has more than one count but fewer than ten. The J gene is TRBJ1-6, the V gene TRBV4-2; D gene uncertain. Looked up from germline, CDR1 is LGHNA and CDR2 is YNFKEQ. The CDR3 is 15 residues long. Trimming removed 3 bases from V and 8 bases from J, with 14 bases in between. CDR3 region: CASSQHPVADSPLHF. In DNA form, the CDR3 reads TGTGCCAGCAGCCAGCATCCCGTGGCGGATTCACCCCTCCACTTT.

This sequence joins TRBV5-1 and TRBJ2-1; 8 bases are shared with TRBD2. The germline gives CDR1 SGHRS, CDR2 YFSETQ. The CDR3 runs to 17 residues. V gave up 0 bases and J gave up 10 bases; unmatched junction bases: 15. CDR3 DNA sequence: TGCGCCAGCAGCTTGGGTAACCGGGGGGGCCCTACGGGAGAGCAGTTCTTC. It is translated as CASSLGNRGGPTGEQFF.